Listed below are T cell receptor beta chains from one sample, sequenced in a study of circulating and synovial CD4+ cells in juvenile arthritis. The protocol was immunoSEQ multiplex PCR, while the TCRdb copy is restricted to in-frame clones and leaves out a portion. The profile shows 15,000 to 20,000 clones, around 91% of them singletons. What was sequenced was CD4+ T cells from blood. The receptors were gathered from a human donor with juvenile idiopathic arthritis. The CDR3 runs from the conserved cysteine through the conserved F or W.

CDR3 protein: CASSPSFRSGNTIYF
V gene: TRBV18
J gene: TRBJ1-3

CDR3 protein: CASSYSPGLRGYGYTF
V gene: TRBV6-5
J gene: TRBJ1-2

CDR3 protein: CASSYAGAGYGYTF
V gene: TRBV6-6
J gene: TRBJ1-2

CDR3 protein: CASSQDRREVRPYEQYF
V gene: TRBV4-1
J gene: TRBJ2-7

CDR3 protein: CASSPPGQGFFLF
V gene: TRBV18
J gene: TRBJ2-1

CDR3 protein: CASSPLKKGQQRPTNEKLFF
V gene: TRBV9
J gene: TRBJ1-4

CDR3 protein: CASSGLPGAHEKLFF
V gene: TRBV6-1
J gene: TRBJ1-4

CDR3 protein: CASARTGNSGSPLHF
V gene: TRBV2
J gene: TRBJ1-6

CDR3 protein: CAWSGARNQPQHF
V gene: TRBV30
J gene: TRBJ1-5

CDR3 protein: CASSLDIRGAFF
V gene: TRBV7-2
J gene: TRBJ1-1

CDR3 protein: CASSLSALSRGYTF
V gene: TRBV7-8
J gene: TRBJ1-2

CDR3 protein: CASSPTRYYEQYF
V gene: TRBV28
J gene: TRBJ2-7

CDR3 protein: CAIMDREDSYEQYF
V gene: TRBV10-3
J gene: TRBJ2-7

CDR3 protein: CASSHGDRETGELFF
V gene: TRBV4-3
J gene: TRBJ2-2

CDR3 protein: CASSMGQGKGYEQYF
V gene: TRBV19
J gene: TRBJ2-7

CDR3 protein: CASSLRTGSRGGRNTEAFF
V gene: TRBV5-1
J gene: TRBJ1-1

CDR3 protein: CASSLGSLTDTQYF
V gene: TRBV7-2
J gene: TRBJ2-3

CDR3 protein: CASTGQGISEQFF
V gene: TRBV25-1
J gene: TRBJ2-1

CDR3 protein: CASNSPPSPGETQYF
V gene: TRBV6-4
J gene: TRBJ2-5

CDR3 protein: CAWSVPKTAPGNTIYF
V gene: TRBV30
J gene: TRBJ1-3

CDR3 protein: CASSKGDIRYTF
V gene: TRBV21-1
J gene: TRBJ1-2

CDR3 protein: CASSQEIYTGDYGYTF
V gene: TRBV4-3
J gene: TRBJ1-2

CDR3 protein: CAWSWGDGTQYF
V gene: TRBV30
J gene: TRBJ2-3

CDR3 protein: CASSYSPTVNYGYTF
V gene: TRBV6-5
J gene: TRBJ1-2

CDR3 protein: CAIRVGLQETQYF
V gene: TRBV10-3
J gene: TRBJ2-5

CDR3 protein: CSGGTPNEKLFF
V gene: TRBV29-1
J gene: TRBJ1-4

CDR3 protein: CASSPSLGRYEQYF
V gene: TRBV6-1
J gene: TRBJ2-7

CDR3 protein: CASSEQGWRGYTF
V gene: TRBV5-6
J gene: TRBJ1-2

CDR3 protein: CASSPQLDTNYGLGYTF
V gene: TRBV18
J gene: TRBJ1-2

CDR3 protein: CASSQGGVEPQHF
V gene: TRBV2
J gene: TRBJ1-5

CDR3 protein: CATSRDPGSTTDTQYF
V gene: TRBV15
J gene: TRBJ2-3

CDR3 protein: CASSSIRQGGTYEQYF
V gene: TRBV7-9
J gene: TRBJ2-7

CDR3 protein: CASSLGMLAGYNEQFF
V gene: TRBV11-3
J gene: TRBJ2-1

CDR3 protein: CASRGTATTYNEQFF
V gene: TRBV6-1
J gene: TRBJ2-1

CDR3 protein: CASSNTGMNQPQHF
V gene: TRBV19
J gene: TRBJ1-5

CDR3 protein: CASSLGEWGTQYF
V gene: TRBV7-3
J gene: TRBJ2-3

CDR3 protein: CASSIVSKRGVLTDTQYF
V gene: TRBV19
J gene: TRBJ2-3

CDR3 protein: CASSQGGSGSSSYF
V gene: TRBV4-3
J gene: TRBJ2-3

CDR3 protein: CASSLGQEVRGNTIYF
V gene: TRBV7-2
J gene: TRBJ1-3

CDR3 protein: CASSLRSGNYGYTF
V gene: TRBV7-9
J gene: TRBJ1-2

CDR3 protein: CASSPSPTGDYGYTF
V gene: TRBV5-4
J gene: TRBJ1-2